Listed below are T cell receptor beta chains from one sample, sequenced in a study of response to subunit inactivated influenza vaccine. TCRdb called the RT-PCR reads again in MiXCR, with one record for every CDR3 protein. Of under 550,000 distinct CDR3 sequences in the sample, less than 10% were seen once. The specimen comprised PBMCs from blood, sampled about 24 months after vaccination. Source of these receptors: a man between 50 and 75 years old who received an inactivated influenza vaccine. Each CDR3 is given with its conserved first and last residue. A D gene is named only where the DNA matches it firmly. Clone size is given for some rows only: seen once, a few or many times, or a class if the clone is expanded.

clone_size d_call j_call v_call cdr3_aa cdr3_nt
. . TRBJ2-7 TRBV12-3/TRBV12-4 CASSFHRSSYEQYF TGTGCCAGCAGTTTCCACAGGTCCTCCTACGAGCAGTACTTC
. . TRBJ2-3 TRBV7-2 CASSYASRSTDTQYF TGTGCCAGCAGCTATGCTAGCAGAAGCACAGATACGCAGTATTTT
few TRBD2 TRBJ2-5 TRBV3-1 CASSRQTSGRQETQYF TGTGCCAGCAGCCGGCAGACTAGCGGCAGACAAGAGACCCAGTACTTC
few . TRBJ1-2 TRBV11-2 CASSFSTNYGYTF TGTGCCAGCAGCTTTTCAACAAACTATGGCTACACCTTC
many TRBD2 TRBJ2-3 TRBV10-3 CAISVLLGTSDTDTQYF TGTGCCATCAGTGTCCTCCTCGGGACTAGCGACACAGATACGCAGTATTTT
few . TRBJ1-4 TRBV19 CASSIDPSGAWLLFF TGTGCCAGTAGTATCGACCCCTCGGGGGCATGGTTACTGTTTTTT
few . TRBJ2-7 TRBV5-6 CASSELRDFSYEQYF TGTGCCAGCAGCGAGCTCCGGGACTTTTCCTACGAGCAGTACTTC
many . TRBJ2-7 TRBV7-8 CASSLMSSYEQYF TGTGCCAGCAGCTTAATGTCTTCCTACGAGCAGTACTTC
. . TRBJ1-5 TRBV6-2/TRBV6-3 CASSYAAGYSNQPQHF TGTGCCAGCAGTTACGCGGCCGGTTATAGCAATCAGCCCCAGCATTTT
few TRBD1 TRBJ1-1 TRBV3-1 CASSQGTGGNTEAFF TGTGCCAGCAGCCAAGGGACAGGGGGAAACACTGAAGCTTTCTTT
few TRBD1 TRBJ2-4 TRBV2 CASSDPGGLAKNIQYF TGTGCCAGCAGTGATCCAGGGGGCTTAGCGAAAAACATTCAGTACTTC
many . TRBJ2-7 TRBV29-1 CSVVTEIGFMEQYF TGCAGCGTTGTAACAGAGATAGGGTTTATGGAGCAGTACTTC
few . TRBJ2-2 TRBV20-1 CSAHTGPGELFF TGCAGTGCCCACACTGGGCCCGGGGAGCTGTTTTTT
. . TRBJ1-3 TRBV6-1 CASSRFPESSGNTIYF TGTGCCAGCAGTCGCTTTCCGGAGAGCTCTGGAAACACCATATATTTT
few TRBD2 TRBJ2-5 TRBV6-5 CASSYSFASGGQQETQYF TGTGCCAGCAGTTACTCCTTCGCTAGCGGGGGCCAGCAAGAGACCCAGTACTTC
. . TRBJ2-7 TRBV27 CASSFYQAVRPYEQYF TGTGCCAGCAGTTTTTACCAAGCAGTACGGCCCTACGAGCAGTACTTC
few TRBD2 TRBJ2-3 TRBV29-1 CSVFSRESPLSTDTQYF TGCAGCGTTTTTTCGCGGGAGTCCCCTCTAAGCACAGATACGCAGTATTTT
few . TRBJ1-1 TRBV5-6 CASNVRWRNTEAFF TGTGCCAGCAATGTCAGGTGGAGGAACACTGAAGCTTTCTTT
. TRBD1 TRBJ2-1 TRBV9 CASSYRDSIVYNEQFF TGTGCCAGCAGCTATCGGGACAGTATAGTCTACAATGAGCAGTTCTTC
. . TRBJ2-2 TRBV10-3 CAIRIENTGELFF TGTGCCATCAGGATCGAGAACACCGGGGAGCTGTTTTTT
many . TRBJ1-6 TRBV20-1 CSARDPYNSPLHF TGCAGTGCTAGAGATCCCTATAATTCACCCCTCCACTTT
. . TRBJ1-2 TRBV7-2 CASSLTGGGYGYTF TGTGCCAGCAGCTTAACGGGGGGCGGCTATGGCTACACCTTC
many TRBD1 TRBJ2-7 TRBV7-6 CASSLGTGMGEQYF TGTGCCAGCAGCTTGGGGACAGGGATGGGCGAGCAGTACTTC
many . TRBJ1-2 TRBV6-6 CASSYDSLGGYTF TGTGCCAGCAGTTACGACTCCTTGGGTGGCTACACCTTC
. . TRBJ2-2 TRBV4-2 CASSQAWGDVTGELFF TGTGCCAGCAGCCAAGCGTGGGGGGATGTCACCGGGGAGCTGTTTTTT
many TRBD2 TRBJ2-4 TRBV27 CASSPGLASGIQYF TGTGCCAGCAGCCCAGGACTAGCGAGCGGCATTCAGTACTTC
. . TRBJ2-7 TRBV7-9 CASSPLRTDTYEQYF TGTGCCAGCAGCCCGTTGCGGACAGATACCTACGAGCAGTACTTC
few . TRBJ1-6 TRBV20-1 CSARVWIADSPLHF TGCAGTGCTAGAGTTTGGATTGCGGATTCACCCCTCCACTTT
few TRBD2 TRBJ2-1 TRBV5-1 CASSTERGGFNEQFF TGCGCCAGCAGCACGGAGCGGGGGGGCTTTAATGAGCAGTTCTTC
. TRBD1 TRBJ2-5 TRBV6-1 CASSRQGVSRRETQYF TGTGCCAGCAGTCGACAGGGGGTGAGCCGACGGGAGACCCAGTACTTC
. . TRBJ2-1 TRBV7-6 CASSLVEGENNEQFF TGTGCCAGCAGCTTAGTTGAGGGAGAAAACAATGAGCAGTTCTTC
. TRBD1 TRBJ1-2 TRBV3-1 CASSPWDRVLSGYTF TGTGCCAGCAGCCCTTGGGACAGGGTGTTGTCCGGCTACACCTTC
many . TRBJ2-2 TRBV7-9 CASSPMTVTGELFF TGTGCCAGCAGCCCAATGACCGTCACCGGGGAGCTGTTTTTT
. TRBD1 TRBJ1-4 TRBV7-9 CASRPGRQGRANEKLFF TGTGCCAGCAGACCGGGAAGACAGGGGCGAGCTAATGAAAAACTGTTTTTT
few . TRBJ1-2 TRBV4-3 CASSQDRGYGTVYTF TGCGCCAGCAGCCAAGATCGCGGGTACGGCACGGTCTACACCTTC
few TRBD2 TRBJ2-1 TRBV5-8 CASSPGLAGVIEQFF TGTGCCAGCAGCCCGGGACTAGCGGGAGTGATTGAGCAGTTCTTC
many TRBD1 TRBJ2-5 TRBV5-1 CASRRTGVYQETQYF TGCGCCAGCAGACGGACAGGAGTGTACCAAGAGACCCAGTACTTC
few . TRBJ2-2 TRBV12-3/TRBV12-4 CASSDTQNTGELFF TGTGCCAGCTCCGACACTCAAAACACCGGGGAGCTGTTTTTT
few TRBD2 TRBJ2-1 TRBV7-2 CASSLVLAGAYGNEQFF TGTGCCAGCAGCTTAGTCCTAGCGGGGGCTTATGGAAATGAGCAGTTCTTC
many . TRBJ2-1 TRBV20-1 CSARLMTEQFF TGCAGTGCTAGGCTCATGACTGAGCAGTTCTTC
many TRBD1 TRBJ2-7 TRBV28 CASSFGGQGRNEQYF TGTGCCAGCAGTTTTGGTGGACAGGGTCGAAACGAGCAGTACTTC
few TRBD1 TRBJ2-1 TRBV7-6 CASSLFHGTGVHNEQFF TGTGCCAGCAGCTTATTCCACGGGACAGGGGTCCACAATGAGCAGTTCTTC
few . TRBJ1-4 TRBV20-1 CSARDHSSFVEKLFF TGCAGTGCTAGGGACCACTCTTCATTCGTGGAAAAACTGTTTTTT
. TRBD1 TRBJ1-1 TRBV18 CASSSASTGGLGEAFF TGTGCCAGCTCATCGGCTTCGACAGGGGGCTTGGGTGAAGCTTTCTTT
many TRBD1 TRBJ2-7 TRBV12-3/TRBV12-4 CASKDGTAEQYF TGTGCCAGCAAGGACGGGACAGCCGAGCAGTACTTC
. TRBD1 TRBJ1-5 TRBV7-2 CASSSGTGSLQPQHF TGTGCCAGCAGCTCAGGGACAGGGTCCCTTCAGCCCCAGCATTTT
many TRBD1 TRBJ2-7 TRBV5-1 CASSPWDRGAYEQYF TGCGCCAGCAGCCCCTGGGACAGGGGTGCCTACGAGCAGTACTTC
many TRBD2 TRBJ2-1 TRBV29-1 CSSTSGTSYNEQFF TGCAGCTCCACTAGCGGGACCTCCTACAATGAGCAGTTCTTC